This T cell receptor (beta chain) was captured in a study of T-cell memory formation after mild COVID-19 (dated by TCRdb to about 2021). Study-level background: Most TCR sequence clusters were specific to one of the two donors. Two young, previously healthy adult volunteers made up the cohort, one male and one female. T-cell clones expanding and contracting after mild COVID-19 in two donors were tracked by longitudinal TCRalpha and TCRbeta repertoire sequencing.

In regard to this clonotype: Its antigen specificity is not known. Base qualities are not at hand, and no much larger clone is one base apart.

Study-wide conclusions, independent of this receptor: Clones contracting from day 15 to 85 had balanced CD4/CD8 phenotypes, while a second wave expanding from day 15 to 37 was biased towards CD4+. Contracting CD4+ clones were found mainly in CM and EM memory subsets, while CD8+ clones were enriched in EMRA. The study covered only a couple of mild cases, and larger cohorts including severe cases with pre-infection samples were considered necessary. Some responding clones were detected in pre-infection memory, suggesting pre-existing cross-reactive memory T cells joined the SARS-CoV-2 response. SARS-CoV-2 specificity of the second-wave clones peaking on day 37 was not confirmed.

Ficoll-Paque density gradient centrifugation was the method used to isolate PBMCs. Taken from cysteine to phenylalanine, the CDR3 has 16 residues. Only the CDR3 region is kept as DNA, spanning 48 bases read in frame from base 1. Trimming at the junction amounts to 1 base on V and 4 bases on J, and the germline ends lie 16 bases apart. CDR1 and CDR2 are drawn from the germline V gene: SGHTA, FQGNSA. The sample was run on an Illumina NovaSeq 6000. TCRalpha and TCRbeta cDNA libraries were constructed by 5'RACE with constant-segment primers, with sample barcodes and unique molecular identifiers being introduced. RNA was extracted from every sample with Trizol reagent. Amplification of the libraries took two PCR steps, and the second step added a second sample barcode plus Illumina TruSeq adapters. Sequencing of libraries was performed on an Illumina NovaSeq with 2 x 150 bp paired-end reads. The paper's processing steps were these. Demultiplexing of reads and collapsing into UMI-guided consensus sequences were performed with migec v1.2.7. Using mixcr v2.1.11, UMI consensuses were aligned to TRA and TRB V and J templates and then assembled into clonotypes. Expanded or contracted clonotypes were those called significant by both edgeR and NoisET, with noise models trained on biological replicates. For edgeR calls, the thresholds were a false discovery rate-adjusted p below 0.01 and a log2 fold-change of 1. As an exploratory analysis of dynamics, max-normalized trajectories of the 1000 most abundant clonotypes were examined by PCA with hierarchical clustering. Separately sequenced CD4+ and CD8+ repertoires were used to assign a CD4 or CD8 phenotype to each responding clone. The public reads were reanalyzed by TCRdb: fastp trimming at Q25, MiXCR alignment, in-frame beta chains only. Every distinct CDR3 protein forms one entry, paired with its most common genes and DNA. The authors' filters were not applied to this entry. The sample table shows roughly 480,000 distinct CDR3 sequences, and around 25% are seen once. About 12% of the sample is held by the ten biggest clonotypes.

The sequence joins TRBV7-2 to TRBJ1-1; the D gene is perhaps TRBD1, from 6 matching bases. This TCR came from an adult woman who had mild COVID-19 (a few samples of this study predate the infection). The sample titles of this study are shuffled in the database, so cell type and time point are left out; the donor was told from shared clones. The sample consisted of PBMCs or a T cell subset sorted from them (not recorded which). The DNA sequence is TGTGCCAGCAGCTTAGGGCCGGGCAGGGGTGGCACTGAAGCTTTCTTT. It is translated as CASSLGPGRGGTEAFF.